This T cell receptor (beta chain) was captured in a study of T cell responses to AZD1222 COVID-19 vaccine. Sequencing used immunoSEQ multiplex PCR; TCRdb keeps in-frame clones, though not all of them. The profile shows roughly 130,000 clones, around nine tenths of them singletons. General study points: CD4 TCRs associated with vaccination spanned spike, dominating at 160-218 and 743-854. It should be noted that donors were predominantly white British and more often female, and clonal diversity was possibly underestimated. Reportedly, nearly half of unique spike TCRs recognized epitopes outside B.1.351/B.1.1.7 mutations.

This clone was seen a single time. Its antigen is not identified. Sequences were derived from peripheral blood, sampled on day 0 of AZD1222 vaccination. This TCR was recovered from an adult in good health.

The CDR3 is CASSPGQNSYNEQFF. In nucleotides, the CDR3 is TGTGCCAGTAGCCCAGGACAGAACTCCTACAATGAGCAGTTCTTC. The chain carries TRBV19 and TRBJ2-1; tentative D call: TRBD1 (6 bases). The CDR3 contains 15 residues. Germline V gene data show CDR1 as LNHDA and CDR2 as SQIVND (reference sequence). V lost 6 bases and J lost 0, with 12 bases in between.